The source of this T cell receptor (beta chain) is a study of T cell repertoires in cytomegalovirus infection. Looking at the study overall: Public TCR beta signatures indicated both CMV infection and matching HLA type. General study findings and limits: The study found HLA-C-restricted CMV-specific TCR beta clonotypes dominating the ex vivo response.

From the reads, TCRdb called clonotypes with MiXCR, one entry per CDR3 protein. The table includes 450,000 to 650,000 distinct CDR3 sequences, around 27% detected once. Germline CDR1 is MGHRA and CDR2 is YSYEKL. J was trimmed by 0 bases and V by 1 base; bases with no gene match: 8. There are 18 residues in the CDR3. A note on this clonotype: Its antigen is unknown.

This sequence originates from a human donor in good health (CMV status not recorded). Some clones in this sample may be carry-over from other donors' samples. The V and J genes are TRBV4-1 and TRBJ1-4; 7 nucleotides match TRBD1. Sequenced input: PBMCs. The CDR3 coding sequence is TGCGCCAGCAGCCAAGGACGCGGGACAGCTGCAACTAATGAAAAACTGTTTTTT. It translates to CASSQGRGTAATNEKLFF.